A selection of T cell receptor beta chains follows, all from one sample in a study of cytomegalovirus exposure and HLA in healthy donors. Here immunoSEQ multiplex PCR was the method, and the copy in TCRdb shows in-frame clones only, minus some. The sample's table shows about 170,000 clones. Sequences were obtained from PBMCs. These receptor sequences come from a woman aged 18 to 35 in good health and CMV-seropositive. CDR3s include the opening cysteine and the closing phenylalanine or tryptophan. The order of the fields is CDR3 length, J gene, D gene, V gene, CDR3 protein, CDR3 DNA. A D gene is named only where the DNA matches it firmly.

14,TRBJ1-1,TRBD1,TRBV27,CASSPGQGSTEAFF,TGTGCCAGCAGTCCCGGACAGGGTTCCACTGAAGCTTTCTTT
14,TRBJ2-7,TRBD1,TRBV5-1,CASQRDRVTYEQYF,TGCGCCAGCCAGAGGGACAGGGTCACCTACGAGCAGTACTTC
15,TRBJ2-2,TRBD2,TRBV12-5,CASGISGVGPGELFF,TGTGCTAGTGGCATTAGCGGGGTTGGACCCGGGGAGCTGTTTTTT
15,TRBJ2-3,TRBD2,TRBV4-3,CASKRLASSTDTQYF,TGCGCCAGCAAACGACTAGCGTCTAGCACAGATACGCAGTATTTT
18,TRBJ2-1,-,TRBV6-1,CASSEERWTWAGFNEQFF,TGTGCCAGCAGTGAAGAAAGGTGGACATGGGCAGGGTTCAATGAGCAGTTCTTC
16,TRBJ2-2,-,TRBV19,CASSPGTGMNTGELFF,TGTGCCAGTAGTCCCGGGACTGGTATGAACACCGGGGAGCTGTTTTTT
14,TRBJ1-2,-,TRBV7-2,CASSFDTGTYGYTF,TGTGCCAGCAGCTTCGATACAGGAACCTATGGCTACACCTTC
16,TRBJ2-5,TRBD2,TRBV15,CATSRAAGVGAETQYF,TGTGCCACCAGCAGAGCTGCGGGGGTGGGAGCAGAGACCCAGTACTTC
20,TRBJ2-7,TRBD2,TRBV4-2,CASSQGGTSGGLQSSYEQYF,TGTGCCAGCAGCCAAGGGGGGACCAGCGGGGGCCTCCAGAGCTCCTACGAGCAGTACTTC
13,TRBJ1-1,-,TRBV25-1,CASRSQQNTEAFF,TGTGCCAGCAGATCACAGCAGAACACTGAAGCTTTCTTT
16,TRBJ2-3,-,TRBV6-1,CASSEEPVSSTDTQYF,TGTGCCAGCAGTGAAGAACCGGTTTCTAGCACAGATACGCAGTATTTT
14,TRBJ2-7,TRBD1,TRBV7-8,CASSTRQGTYEQYF,TGTGCCAGCAGCACCCGACAGGGAACCTACGAGCAGTACTTC
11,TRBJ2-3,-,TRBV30,CAWSLTDTQYF,TGTGCCTGGAGCCTCACAGATACGCAGTATTTT
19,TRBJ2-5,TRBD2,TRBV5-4,CASSRNLGTSGRMGETQYF,TGTGCCAGCAGCCGAAATCTCGGGACTAGCGGGAGGATGGGAGAGACCCAGTACTTC
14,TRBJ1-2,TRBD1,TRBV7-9,CASSLGTGGHGYTF,TGTGCCAGCAGCCTAGGGACAGGGGGCCATGGCTACACCTTC
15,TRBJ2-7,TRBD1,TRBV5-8,CASSSGTGLTYEQYF,TGTGCCAGCAGTTCCGGGACAGGGCTAACCTACGAGCAGTACTTC
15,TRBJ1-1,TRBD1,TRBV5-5,CASSLSTGYVTEAFF,TGTGCCAGCAGCTTATCGACAGGGTATGTCACTGAAGCTTTCTTT
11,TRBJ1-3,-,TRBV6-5,CASQRGFTIYF,TGTGCCAGCCAGAGGGGGTTCACCATATATTTT
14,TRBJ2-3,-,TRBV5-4,CASSFGQDTDTQYF,TGTGCCAGCAGCTTTGGCCAAGACACAGATACGCAGTATTTT
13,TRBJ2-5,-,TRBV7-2,CASSRGPSGEQYF,TGTGCCAGCAGCAGAGGGCCCTCTGGGGAGCAGTACTTC
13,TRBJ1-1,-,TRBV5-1,CASSQQGNTEAFF,TGCGCCAGCAGCCAACAGGGGAACACTGAAGCTTTCTTT
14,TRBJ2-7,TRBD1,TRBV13,CASSFGTGSYEQYF,TGTGCCAGCAGCTTCGGGACAGGGTCCTACGAGCAGTACTTC
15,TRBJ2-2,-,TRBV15,CATSSLQVWGGELFF,TGTGCCACCAGCAGCCTACAGGTGTGGGGCGGGGAGCTGTTTTTT
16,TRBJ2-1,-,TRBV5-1,CASSLATGSSYNEQFF,TGCGCCAGCAGCTTGGCCACAGGGAGCTCCTACAATGAGCAGTTCTTC
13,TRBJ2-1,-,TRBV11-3,CASGHLSGDEQFF,TGTGCCAGCGGACACCTCTCAGGGGATGAGCAGTTCTTC
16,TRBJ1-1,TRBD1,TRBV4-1,CASSQHIWTGETEAFF,TGCGCCAGCAGCCAACATATATGGACAGGGGAAACTGAAGCTTTCTTT
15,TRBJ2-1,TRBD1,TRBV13,CASSPTGEALDEQFF,TGTGCCAGCAGCCCGACAGGGGAAGCTTTGGATGAGCAGTTCTTC
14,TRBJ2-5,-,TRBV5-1,CASSPEIPQETQYF,TGCGCCAGCAGCCCGGAGATTCCTCAAGAGACCCAGTACTTC
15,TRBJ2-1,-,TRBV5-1,CASSSGTLGGNEQFF,TGCGCCAGCAGCTCCGGGACCCTCGGGGGCAATGAGCAGTTCTTC
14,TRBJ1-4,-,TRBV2,CASKIEKAGEKLFF,TGTGCCAGCAAAATTGAGAAGGCGGGGGAAAAACTGTTTTTT
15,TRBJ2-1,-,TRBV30,CAWGGAALSYNEQFF,TGTGCCTGGGGGGGGGCAGCACTCTCCTACAATGAGCAGTTCTTC
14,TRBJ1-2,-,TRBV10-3,CAITASGLDYGYTF,TGTGCCATCACCGCCTCGGGACTGGACTATGGCTACACCTTC
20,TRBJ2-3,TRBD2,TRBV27,CASNPLSSGGQGSRTDTQYF,TGTGCCAGCAACCCCCTCTCTAGCGGGGGTCAAGGGAGCCGCACAGATACGCAGTATTTT
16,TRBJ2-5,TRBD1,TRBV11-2,CASSLGDRGFGETQYF,TGTGCCAGCAGCTTAGGTGACAGGGGATTCGGAGAGACCCAGTACTTC
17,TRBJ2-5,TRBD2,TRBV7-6,CASSFSGLAGGSETQYF,TGTGCCAGCAGCTTTTCGGGACTAGCGGGGGGTAGCGAGACCCAGTACTTC
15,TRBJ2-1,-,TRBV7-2,CASSLAGLPYNEQFF,TGTGCCAGCAGCTTAGCGGGACTCCCCTACAATGAGCAGTTCTTC
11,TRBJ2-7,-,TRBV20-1,CSANRDYEQYF,TGCAGTGCTAACAGGGACTACGAGCAGTACTTC